One TCR beta chain is described in this entry. Source study methods: Reference gene primer amplification gave estimated nucleated cell counts. The protocol was immunoSEQ multiplex PCR, while the TCRdb copy is restricted to in-frame clones and leaves out a portion. V, J and clone size reflect that table, while D and trimming were determined from the DNA. This table has some 330,000 clones, about nine tenths appearing once. These data originate in a study of blood T cell repertoires in COVID-19. Turning to the study itself: T cells, B-cell-depleted T cells, or PBMCs supplied cDNA or gDNA.

Cohort 3 recovered donors had two negative PCRs, clearance, or symptom resolution. Sequencing was carried out using PBMCs or T cells enriched from blood (not recorded which). This sequence originates from a man aged 25 to 45 who had recovered from COVID-19.

CDR3 residues: CASSLGTGDNSPLHF. As DNA, the CDR3 is TGTGCCAGCAGCTTAGGGACAGGGGATAATTCACCCCTCCACTTT. The V and J genes are TRBV7-9 and TRBJ1-6, with 9 positions matching TRBD1. The germline V gene encodes CDR1 SEHNR and CDR2 FQNEAQ (reference sequence). CDR3 length: 15 amino acids. V lost 1 base, J lost 5 bases, and 0 bases stayed unmatched.